The 20 T cell receptor beta chains below were found in one sample sequenced in a study of shared clonotypes between healthy human individuals. The table came from immunoSEQ multiplex PCR; TCRdb's copy has only in-frame clones and leaves some out. The data contain approximately 1.5 million clones, 98% of them singletons. The sample was naive CD4+ T cells sorted from blood. Subset described: CD45RA+ positively selected. These receptors were obtained from a man aged 25 to 40 in good health.

The chain carries TRBV13 and TRBJ2-1, with TRBD2 identical over 8 bases. The CDR3 consists of 15 residues. V dropped 6 bases and J dropped 0; count of bases not matched to a gene: 4. Germline V gene lookup returns CDR1 PRHDT and CDR2 FYEKMQ (reference sequence). The chain's CDR3 is CASRIAGSSYNEQFF. CDR3 nucleotide sequence: TGTGCCAGCAGGATAGCGGGGAGCTCCTACAATGAGCAGTTCTTC.

The V gene is TRBV10-1, the J gene TRBJ2-1, with 9 bases fitting TRBD2. Germline V CDR1 and CDR2: WNHNN, SYGVQD (reference sequence). The junction had 10 bases not matched to a gene; V was cut back by 0 bases and J by 4 bases. The CDR3 totals 18 residues. The CDR3 loop reads CASSESGLASRFYNEQFF. The CDR3 DNA is TGCGCCAGCAGTGAGTCGGGACTAGCTTCGAGGTTTTACAATGAGCAGTTCTTC.

The chain employs TRBV2 and TRBJ2-3, with TRBD1 as a possible D gene (6 bases). This CDR3 has 14 residues. Germline V CDR1 and CDR2: SNHLY, FYNNEI. Trimming shortened V by 8 bases and J by 0 bases, and 12 bases separated the two germline ends. The CDR3 DNA sequence: TGTGCCAGCTCAAGGACAGCTAGCACAGATACGCAGTATTTT. Translation gives CASSRTASTDTQYF.

This clone was found once. The sample contains more than one DNA sequence encoding this CDR3. The V gene is TRBV18, the J gene TRBJ2-2, with D perhaps matching TRBD1 (6 bases). V lost 6 bases and J 1 base, leaving 6 bases between the germline ends. CDR3 size: 13 residues. Germline V gives CDR1 KGHSH, CDR2 LQKENI. The CDR3 loop reads CASSRGNTGELFF. The CDR3 DNA follows: TGTGCCAGCTCCAGGGGGAACACCGGGGAGCTGTTTTTT.

This sequence joins TRBV20-1 and TRBJ2-7; D gene uncertain. This CDR3 spans 11 amino acids. Trimming stripped 3 bases from V and 6 bases from J, with 9 bases between. The germline gives CDR1 DFQATT, CDR2 SNEGSKA (reference sequence). CDR3 nucleotides: TGCAGTGCTAGCCCCGGCGGCGAGCAGTACTTC. It translates to CSASPGGEQYF.

This chain joins TRBV9 and TRBJ2-5; the D call may be TRBD1 or TRBD2 (6 bases each). The CDR3 length is 16 residues. V was clipped by 4 bases and J by 2 bases, with 18 bases between them. Germline values: CDR1 SGDLS, CDR2 YYNGEE. DNA for the CDR3: TGTGCCAGCAGCCCTGCCCGGGGGCTACCACAAGAGACCCAGTACTTC. It codes for CASSPARGLPQETQYF.

The V call is TRBV7-8, the J call TRBJ2-6; TRBD1 matches at 7 bases. The CDR3 is 17 residues long. Germline V lookup: CDR1 SGHVS, CDR2 FQNEAQ. V shed 4 bases and J 0 bases; nucleotides not matched to a gene: 6. The DNA of the CDR3 is TGTGCCAGCAGCTCGGACAGGTCTCTCTCTGGGGCCAACGTCCTGACTTTC. This codes for CASSSDRSLSGANVLTF.

In nucleotides, the CDR3 is TGTGCCAGCAGCTCCCAGACAGCGAAAAATGAAAAACTGTTTTTT. Amino acid sequence: CASSSQTAKNEKLFF. The chain couples TRBV7-2 to TRBJ1-4, with D perhaps matching TRBD1 (5 bases). Trimming took 4 bases from V and 5 from J, leaving 14 bases between them. Germline V gives CDR1 SGHTA, CDR2 FQGNSA. There are 15 residues in the CDR3.

The J gene is TRBJ1-1, the V gene TRBV11-2, with TRBD1 matching 7 bases. The CDR3 has 14 residues. The germline V gene has CDR1 SGHAT and CDR2 FQNNGV. Germline trimming cut 4 bases from V and 4 bases from J; bases unmatched to any gene: 6. The CDR3 DNA sequence: TGTGCCAGCAGCTCTAAGACAGGGCTCACTGAAGCTTTCTTT. It translates to CASSSKTGLTEAFF.

The chain links TRBV5-4 to TRBJ2-3, with D maybe TRBD1 (5 bases). The V gene lost 1 base and the J gene lost 2 bases, with 8 bases spanning the gap. There are 14 residues in the CDR3. CDR1 is SGHNT and CDR2 is YYREEE in the germline V gene (reference sequence). The CDR3 spells CASSLKGNTDTQYF. The CDR3 region has the DNA TGTGCCAGCAGCTTGAAGGGGAACACAGATACGCAGTATTTT.

The chain employs TRBV23-1 and TRBJ2-5; no clear D. TRBV23-1 is marked as an open reading frame, function uncertain. V was trimmed by 7 bases and J by 2 bases, leaving 8 bases between them. The CDR3 loop spans 12 amino acids. CDR3 amino acids: CASIKRQETQYF. CDR3 coding DNA: TGCGCCAGCATTAAAAGACAAGAGACCCAGTACTTC.

The chain's CDR3 is CASSLDGFRFREGTGELFF. DNA of the CDR3: TGTGCCAGCAGCTTAGATGGGTTTAGGTTCAGGGAGGGCACCGGGGAGCTGTTTTTT. V is TRBV11-2 and J is TRBJ2-2; 7 nucleotides agree with TRBD2. This CDR3 comprises 19 residues. V shed 0 bases, J shed 4 bases, and the junction held 14 bases outside the gene matches. Germline CDR1 reads SGHAT; CDR2 reads FQNNGV.

This chain joins TRBV11-3 and TRBJ2-3; 8 bases align to TRBD1. J lost 0 bases, V lost 4 bases, and 6 bases had no gene match. The germline gives CDR1 SGHNT, CDR2 YENEEA. The CDR3 consists of 16 residues. CDR3 sequence: CASSSIRDRSTDTQYF. The CDR3 bases are TGTGCCAGCAGCTCGATCCGGGACAGGAGCACAGATACGCAGTATTTT.

The J gene is TRBJ2-7, the V gene TRBV5-1; either TRBD1 or TRBD2 may fit D (5 bases each). Trimming stripped 4 bases from V and 0 bases from J, with 14 bases between. This CDR3 comprises 15 residues. Germline loops: CDR1 SGHRS, CDR2 YFSETQ. CDR3 loop: CASSISGTVSYEQYF. CDR3 coding DNA: TGCGCCAGCAGCATATCCGGGACCGTCTCCTACGAGCAGTACTTC.

The genes are TRBV18 and TRBJ2-7, with a possible D match to TRBD1 (6 bases). This CDR3 contains 13 residues. Germline V gene sequence: CDR1 KGHSH, CDR2 LQKENI. V was trimmed by 4 bases and J by 13 bases, leaving 20 bases between them. CDR3 bases: TGTGCCAGCTCACTACAAGACCTAGGGACACTTTACTTC. It yields the protein CASSLQDLGTLYF. Using reference TRBV18 and TRBJ2-7 for the parts outside the CDR3, the full variable domain is NAGVMQNPRHLVRRRGQEARLRCSPMKGHSHVYWYRQLPEEGLKFMVYLQKENIIDESGMPKERFSAEFPKEGPSILRIQQVVRGDSAAYFCASSLQDLGTLYFGPGTRLTVT.

The CDR3 spells CASSLAGNYEQYF. CDR3 coding DNA: TGTGCCAGCAGCTTGGCGGGAAACTACGAGCAGTACTTC. The chain recombines TRBV5-5 with TRBJ2-7; D perhaps matches TRBD2 (5 bases). V was pared by 0 bases and J by 3 bases, with 7 bases between. In germline, CDR1 is SGHKS, CDR2 YYEKEE (reference sequence). The CDR3 has 13 residues.

This rearrangement joins TRBV5-4 to TRBJ1-3; TRBD1 agrees at 7 bases. CDR3 size: 12 residues. The V gene end was trimmed by 4 bases and the J gene end by 6 bases; junction bases not matched to a gene: 1. CDR1 is SGHNT, CDR2 YYREEE, per germline (reference sequence). This CDR3 is CASSKGANTIYF. CDR3 nucleotide sequence: TGTGCCAGCAGCAAGGGGGCAAACACCATATATTTT.

The chain combines TRBV7-3 with TRBJ2-7; 7 bases are a match to TRBD1. The V gene's germline CDR1 is SGHTA and CDR2 FQGTGA. J gave up 2 bases and V 5 bases, and 9 bases lay outside the gene matches. The CDR3 covers 15 residues. The CDR3 nucleotides are TGTGCCAGCAGCCTCGGGACAGACGGCCCCTACGAGCAGTACTTC. Protein sequence: CASSLGTDGPYEQYF.

V is TRBV30 and J is TRBJ2-3, with D unresolved. This CDR3 contains 11 residues. Trimming took 4 bases from V and 6 from J, leaving 8 bases between them. Germline lookup yields CDR1 GTSNPN and CDR2 SVGIG (reference sequence). In DNA, the CDR3 is TGTGCCTGGAAAAAAACGGATACGCAGTATTTT. Amino acid sequence: CAWKKTDTQYF.

Comment on this clone: Within the sample, other DNA sequences also encode this same CDR3. The chain uses TRBV28 and TRBJ1-5; D is perhaps TRBD1 (5 bases). Trimming removed 3 bases at V and 4 bases at J, with 10 bases between. Germline lookup yields CDR1 MDHEN and CDR2 SYDVKM. The CDR3 covers 14 residues. For the CDR3, the DNA is TGTGCCAGCAGTTTGATTCGGGGGAATCAGCCCCAGCATTTT. Its protein is CASSLIRGNQPQHF.